This TCR beta chain was identified in a study of cytomegalovirus exposure and HLA in healthy donors. Study information: In terms of ancestry, the Caucasian-associated cluster contained about 81% of the roughly 400 genotyped donors.

Notes on the study in general: An analysis done earlier found most TCR beta V segments productive about 87% or about 30% of the time.

With regard to this clone: Its target is not known.

The study ran its PCR with 60 Vbeta and 13 Jbeta primers. Repertoires were generated with immunoSEQ multiplex PCR, while TCRdb's copy carries only in-frame clones and drops some. The sample carries tens of thousands of clones, roughly 60% recorded once. V lost 2 bases and J lost 0; bases outside the gene matches: 2. In germline, CDR1 is MNHEY, CDR2 SMNVEV (reference sequence). The CDR3 runs to 15 residues. This TCR came from a boy younger than 18 in good health and CMV-seropositive. V is TRBV27 and J is TRBJ2-7, with 9 nucleotides matching TRBD2. Sequencing was done on a sample of PBMCs. CDR3: CASSLAGGTSYEQYF. The CDR3 DNA is TGTGCCAGCAGTTTAGCGGGGGGGACCTCCTACGAGCAGTACTTC.